Listed below are T cell receptor beta chains from one sample, sequenced in a study of blood T cell repertoires in COVID-19. Method: immunoSEQ multiplex PCR; TCRdb's copy keeps in-frame clones and lacks some. The repertoire has 210,000 or so clones, about 89% of them found once; the top ten carry around 7%. The specimen was peripheral blood. These receptors came from a man in his forties with acute or convalescent COVID-19. Both conserved end residues are part of each CDR3. A D gene is named only where the DNA matches it firmly. Clone size is given for some rows only: seen once, a few or many times, or a class if the clone is expanded.

CDR3aa: CSASPLISGGHLSSYEQYF
CDR3nt: TGCAGTGCTAGTCCCCTTATTAGCGGGGGGCATCTCTCATCCTACGAGCAGTACTTC
abundance: -
j_gene: TRBJ2-7
d_gene: TRBD2
v_gene: TRBV20-1

CDR3aa: CASSYSVGGGGNIQYF
CDR3nt: TGTGCCAGCAGTTACTCCGTAGGGGGGGGAGGAAACATTCAGTACTTC
abundance: once
j_gene: TRBJ2-4
d_gene: -
v_gene: TRBV6-6

CDR3aa: CASSERGNTEAFF
CDR3nt: TGTGCCAGCAGTGAAAGAGGGAACACTGAAGCTTTCTTT
abundance: -
j_gene: TRBJ1-1
d_gene: -
v_gene: TRBV6-4

CDR3aa: CASSYSNREHEAFF
CDR3nt: TGTGCCAGCAGTTACTCGAACAGGGAGCATGAAGCTTTCTTT
abundance: -
j_gene: TRBJ1-1
d_gene: -
v_gene: TRBV6-5

CDR3aa: CATSEAHGTGIPEAFF
CDR3nt: TGTGCCACCAGTGAGGCCCACGGGACAGGGATCCCTGAAGCTTTCTTT
abundance: -
j_gene: TRBJ1-1
d_gene: TRBD1
v_gene: TRBV24-1

CDR3aa: CASSLTPPSSGNTIYF
CDR3nt: TGTGCCAGCAGCTTGACTCCACCGAGCTCTGGAAACACCATATATTTT
abundance: -
j_gene: TRBJ1-3
d_gene: -
v_gene: TRBV5-8

CDR3aa: CASSFGPTDTQYF
CDR3nt: TGTGCCAGCAGCTTTGGGCCGACAGATACGCAGTATTTT
abundance: -
j_gene: TRBJ2-3
d_gene: -
v_gene: TRBV7-3

CDR3aa: CASSQAPTNYGYTF
CDR3nt: TGTGCCAGCAGCCAAGCACCGACTAACTATGGCTACACCTTC
abundance: -
j_gene: TRBJ1-2
d_gene: -
v_gene: TRBV6-4

CDR3aa: CRPEGPYGYTF
CDR3nt: TGCCGACCCGAGGGCCCTTATGGCTACACCTTC
abundance: once
j_gene: TRBJ1-2
d_gene: -
v_gene: TRBV20-1

CDR3aa: CASSLDAGSGETQYF
CDR3nt: TGTGCCAGCAGCTTAGATGCAGGTAGCGGGGAGACCCAGTACTTC
abundance: -
j_gene: TRBJ2-5
d_gene: TRBD2
v_gene: TRBV11-2

CDR3aa: CATRAGNSYNSPLHF
CDR3nt: TGTGCGACGAGAGCGGGGAACTCCTATAATTCACCCCTCCACTTT
abundance: few
j_gene: TRBJ1-6
d_gene: -
v_gene: TRBV19

CDR3aa: CASSQGQKDEQYF
CDR3nt: TGTGCCAGCAGCCAAGGACAGAAGGACGAGCAGTACTTC
abundance: few
j_gene: TRBJ2-7
d_gene: -
v_gene: TRBV4-2

CDR3aa: CASSPRDRGVYEQYF
CDR3nt: TGTGCCAGCAGCCCGAGGGACAGGGGAGTATACGAGCAGTACTTC
abundance: -
j_gene: TRBJ2-7
d_gene: TRBD1
v_gene: TRBV11-1

CDR3aa: CASRDTAGNTIYF
CDR3nt: TGTGCCAGCAGGGACACAGCGGGAAACACCATATATTTT
abundance: -
j_gene: TRBJ1-3
d_gene: -
v_gene: TRBV6-5

CDR3aa: CASSLKPNTEAFF
CDR3nt: TGTGCCAGCAGTTTGAAGCCGAACACTGAAGCTTTCTTT
abundance: -
j_gene: TRBJ1-1
d_gene: -
v_gene: TRBV12-3/TRBV12-4

CDR3aa: CASNLSRDSPLHF
CDR3nt: TGTGCCAGCAACCTAAGCAGGGATTCACCCCTCCACTTT
abundance: few
j_gene: TRBJ1-6
d_gene: -
v_gene: TRBV7-9

CDR3aa: CASSGQGVFGYTEAFF
CDR3nt: TGTGCCAGCAGTGGACAGGGGGTATTTGGTTACACTGAAGCTTTCTTT
abundance: few
j_gene: TRBJ1-1
d_gene: TRBD1
v_gene: TRBV28

CDR3aa: CASSPGTGDHTGELFF
CDR3nt: TGTGCCAGCAGCCCTGGGACAGGGGACCACACCGGGGAGCTGTTTTTT
abundance: -
j_gene: TRBJ2-2
d_gene: TRBD1
v_gene: TRBV7-2

CDR3aa: CASRRGGWETQYF
CDR3nt: TGTGCCAGCAGGCGGGGGGGCTGGGAGACCCAGTACTTC
abundance: -
j_gene: TRBJ2-5
d_gene: TRBD2
v_gene: TRBV6-5

CDR3aa: CASSELRTSETQYF
CDR3nt: TGCGCCAGCAGTGAGCTTCGGACTAGTGAGACCCAGTACTTC
abundance: -
j_gene: TRBJ2-5
d_gene: TRBD2
v_gene: TRBV10-1

CDR3aa: CASSRPPDGGTDTQYF
CDR3nt: TGTGCCAGCAGTCGTCCACCCGACGGAGGCACAGATACGCAGTATTTT
abundance: -
j_gene: TRBJ2-3
d_gene: -
v_gene: TRBV9

CDR3aa: CASSWGTSGGYEQYF
CDR3nt: TGTGCCAGCAGCTGGGGGACTAGCGGGGGTTACGAGCAGTACTTC
abundance: -
j_gene: TRBJ2-7
d_gene: TRBD2
v_gene: TRBV5-5

CDR3aa: CASSGSDYSYNEQFF
CDR3nt: TGTGCCAGCAGCGGTTCGGACTATTCCTACAATGAGCAGTTCTTC
abundance: -
j_gene: TRBJ2-1
d_gene: -
v_gene: TRBV9

CDR3aa: CASSILQGALGNQPQHF
CDR3nt: TGTGCCAGTAGTATTTTACAGGGGGCGCTTGGCAATCAGCCCCAGCATTTT
abundance: -
j_gene: TRBJ1-5
d_gene: TRBD1
v_gene: TRBV19

CDR3aa: CSVEARMNTEAFF
CDR3nt: TGCAGCGTTGAAGCTAGGATGAACACTGAAGCTTTCTTT
abundance: once
j_gene: TRBJ1-1
d_gene: -
v_gene: TRBV29-1

CDR3aa: CASSQDYRTGTTSTDTQYF
CDR3nt: TGTGCCAGCAGCCAAGATTACCGTACCGGGACTACCAGCACAGATACGCAGTATTTT
abundance: -
j_gene: TRBJ2-3
d_gene: TRBD2
v_gene: TRBV3-1/TRBV3-2

CDR3aa: CASAGRGNEQYF
CDR3nt: TGTGCCAGCGCAGGCAGGGGGAACGAGCAGTACTTC
abundance: -
j_gene: TRBJ2-7
d_gene: TRBD1
v_gene: TRBV11-3

CDR3aa: CASGGEGNTIYF
CDR3nt: TGTGCCAGCGGGGGGGAAGGAAACACCATATATTTT
abundance: -
j_gene: TRBJ1-3
d_gene: -
v_gene: TRBV12-3/TRBV12-4

CDR3aa: CASSESIPAGPYGYTF
CDR3nt: TGCGCCAGCAGTGAGTCGATCCCGGCAGGCCCCTATGGCTACACCTTC
abundance: -
j_gene: TRBJ1-2
d_gene: -
v_gene: TRBV10-1

CDR3aa: CASSQLGQGEYEQYF
CDR3nt: TGTGCCAGCAGCCAACTAGGACAGGGGGAGTACGAGCAGTACTTC
abundance: -
j_gene: TRBJ2-7
d_gene: TRBD1
v_gene: TRBV3-1/TRBV3-2

CDR3aa: CASSLLAGGPTDTQYF
CDR3nt: TGTGCCAGCAGTTTACTAGCGGGGGGGCCGACAGATACGCAGTATTTT
abundance: -
j_gene: TRBJ2-3
d_gene: TRBD2
v_gene: TRBV2

CDR3aa: CASTLRVGYEQYF
CDR3nt: TGTGCCAGCACTCTCAGGGTCGGCTACGAGCAGTACTTC
abundance: once
j_gene: TRBJ2-7
d_gene: -
v_gene: TRBV12-3/TRBV12-4

CDR3aa: CATSDRTGGQEKLFF
CDR3nt: TGTGCCACCAGTGATCGGACAGGGGGCCAAGAAAAACTGTTTTTT
abundance: -
j_gene: TRBJ1-4
d_gene: TRBD1
v_gene: TRBV24-1

CDR3aa: CASSQAFSGKGAEGYEQYF
CDR3nt: TGCGCCAGCAGCCAAGCCTTCTCGGGTAAGGGGGCAGAAGGTTACGAGCAGTACTTC
abundance: -
j_gene: TRBJ2-7
d_gene: TRBD1
v_gene: TRBV4-1

CDR3aa: CASSPLSGATDTQYF
CDR3nt: TGTGCCAGCAGCCCCCTGAGCGGGGCAACAGATACGCAGTATTTT
abundance: -
j_gene: TRBJ2-3
d_gene: TRBD2
v_gene: TRBV5-4